What follows is one T cell receptor (beta chain) and its context. Its binding antigen is unknown. No quality values exist for individual bases; no much larger clone is one base distant. The V end gives up 4 bases and the J end 1 base, leaving 7 bases in the junction not matched to a gene. CDR1 and CDR2 were assigned from the germline V gene as MGHDK and SYGVNS. From its cysteine to its phenylalanine, the CDR3 spans 16 amino acids. Only the CDR3 DNA stays, 48 bases, in frame from base 1. This record belongs to a study of T cell responses to AZD1222 COVID-19 vaccine (dated by TCRdb to about 2021). Concerning the study at large: A total of approximately 230 trial participants underwent TCR sequencing, of whom roughly 210 received two doses of AZD1222 and about 26 received two doses of the MenACWY control vaccine. Trial participants were enrolled by age into 18-55, 56-69 and 70-plus year subgroups, with roughly 150, 30 and 60 TCR-sequenced participants respectively.

Results and caveats for the whole study, not just this receptor: Because no samples from the day 14 peak response were available, repertoires could be characterized only after the peak T cell response. After two AZD1222 doses, spike-specific TCR breadth and depth were significantly higher than at day 0 and than in MenACWY recipients. Epitopes outside the regions mutated in the B.1.351 and B.1.1.7 variants were reportedly recognized by nearly half of the unique spike-specific TCRs. The whole spike protein was spanned by vaccine-associated CD4 TCRs, and dominant responses were seen in regions 160-218 and 743-854. In the small 56-69-year group, the increase in depth fell short of significance, most likely because of low power. Most participants were white British and females outnumbered males, and the authors suggested that clonal diversity may have been underestimated. Only a handful of AZD1222 recipients were SARS-CoV-2 seropositive at baseline, limiting conclusions about previously exposed vaccinees.

In the paper's terms, the time point label means: about 28 days (+/-7) after the second vaccine dose. AZD1222 recipients given second doses at about 4 weeks or at about 12 weeks were pooled, since spike-specific TCR depth and breadth were not found to differ between the two schedules. The vaccinee samples were drawn from two UK trials, COV001 and COV002, one of which was a single-blind randomized controlled phase 2/3 trial testing AZD1222 (ChAdOx1 nCoV-19) in healthy adults. Trial participant PBMC samples were collected at day 0 and day 28 after the second dose for TCRbeta chain sequencing. The CDR3 regions of human TCRbeta chains were analyzed by immunosequencing. On the study's bioinformatics: TCRs in the repertoires were matched against a reference library of SARS-CoV-2-specific TCRs that had been generated with the MIRA antigen-specificity platform. Breadth was defined as the fraction of unique TCRs that were SARS-CoV-2-associated. Depth was defined as the fraction of total T cells that were SARS-CoV-2-associated. Using the MIRA data, every spike-specific TCR was mapped to the spike region that the TCR reacted to and assigned to either a CD4 or a CD8 class. Log10-transformed breadth and depth values were compared by one-way ANOVA with Sidak's multiple comparisons tests. TCRdb carries this immuneACCESS record with in-frame sequences only. Its versions omit some clonotypes, under half of them owing to an unresolved V gene in the studies checked, with the rest unexplained. That table gives V, J and clone size, and the DNA gave D and trimming. The sample table lists about 130,000 clones, approximately 89% of them with a count of one. The ten most abundant clones make up about 4.3% of the sample.

The origin of this receptor is an adult who received the AZD1222 COVID-19 vaccine. The chain was built from TRBV25-1 and TRBJ1-2, with 9 bases matching TRBD1. This specimen consisted of peripheral blood, obtained 28 days after the second AZD1222 dose. The nucleotide sequence is given as TGTGCCAGCAGTGGACCGGGACAGGGTATTAACTATGGCTACACCTTC. This translates into CASSGPGQGINYGYTF.